This is a list of T cell receptor beta chains from one sample in a study of shared clonotypes between healthy human individuals. Repertoires were generated with immunoSEQ multiplex PCR, while TCRdb's copy carries only in-frame clones and drops some. The data show millions of clones, over 85% seen once. Sequenced sample: naive CD4+ T cells sorted from blood. Receptors originate from a man aged 18 to 29 in good health. Each CDR3 is given with its conserved first and last residue. A D gene is named only where the DNA matches it firmly. A row's size may be missing; if present it is once, few, many or a size class.

cdr3_aa	cdr3_nt	j_call	v_call	clone_size	d_call
CASSRQSGRFYEQYF	TGTGCCAGCAGCCGCCAGAGCGGGAGGTTCTACGAGCAGTACTTC	TRBJ2-7	TRBV5-4	-	TRBD2
CASSGWYQSSGNTIYF	TGTGCCAGCAGTGGCTGGTATCAGAGCTCTGGAAACACCATATATTTT	TRBJ1-3	TRBV2	-	-
CASSFGRTGELFF	TGTGCCAGCAGCTTTGGGCGAACCGGGGAGCTGTTTTTT	TRBJ2-2	TRBV5-6	-	-
CAISEASGSADEQFF	TGTGCCATCAGTGAGGCCAGCGGGAGTGCCGATGAGCAGTTCTTC	TRBJ2-1	TRBV10-3	-	TRBD2
CASSPTDTEAFF	TGTGCCAGCTCACCCACGGACACTGAAGCTTTCTTT	TRBJ1-1	TRBV18	-	-
CSVWTIEQYF	TGCAGTGTTTGGACTATCGAGCAGTACTTC	TRBJ2-7	TRBV20-1	-	-
CASRQGLDGELFF	TGTGCCAGTCGACAGGGACTTGACGGGGAGCTGTTTTTT	TRBJ2-2	TRBV9	-	-
CASSSTGQGNPPLHF	TGTGCCAGCAGCTCGACTGGACAGGGTAATCCACCCCTCCACTTT	TRBJ1-6	TRBV28	-	TRBD1
CASSHNTGDAETQYF	TGCGCCAGCAGCCACAACACAGGTGACGCAGAGACCCAGTACTTC	TRBJ2-5	TRBV4-3	-	-
CASSLSGTMNTEAFF	TGTGCCAGCAGCTTAAGTGGGACCATGAACACTGAAGCTTTCTTT	TRBJ1-1	TRBV7-3	-	-
CASSLSPDSGRGEQFF	TGTGCCAGCAGCTTAAGTCCCGACAGTGGACGGGGTGAGCAGTTCTTC	TRBJ2-1	TRBV11-3	-	-
CASSLRRVGSTDTQYF	TGTGCCAGCAGCTTACGGCGGGTGGGTAGCACAGATACGCAGTATTTT	TRBJ2-3	TRBV7-2	-	-
CASSLGRGGTGELFF	TGCGCCAGCAGCTTGGGCAGGGGAGGTACCGGGGAGCTGTTTTTT	TRBJ2-2	TRBV5-1	-	-
CAISESLGLAYEQYF	TGTGCCATCAGTGAGTCGCTGGGACTAGCATACGAGCAGTACTTC	TRBJ2-7	TRBV10-3	-	TRBD2
CASSEEIGSHGYTF	TGTGCCAGCAGTGAAGAGATAGGGTCGCATGGCTACACCTTC	TRBJ1-2	TRBV2	-	-
CAWSLGSNYEQYF	TGTGCCTGGAGTCTCGGGAGTAACTACGAGCAGTACTTC	TRBJ2-7	TRBV30	-	-
CASSQGGAAYEQYF	TGTGCCAGCAGCCAGGGGGGTGCAGCCTACGAGCAGTACTTC	TRBJ2-7	TRBV11-1	-	-
CASSLANIRSTDTQYF	TGCGCCAGCAGCTTGGCGAATATAAGAAGCACAGATACGCAGTATTTT	TRBJ2-3	TRBV5-1	-	-
CASSPPMGMVNYGYTF	TGTGCCAGCAGTCCCCCTATGGGAATGGTTAACTATGGCTACACCTTC	TRBJ1-2	TRBV28	-	-
CASEGWQRNEKLFF	TGTGCCAGTGAAGGTTGGCAGAGGAATGAAAAACTGTTTTTT	TRBJ1-4	TRBV7-3	-	-
CASTLAMGTIYGYTF	TGTGCCAGTACCCTGGCGATGGGAACCATCTATGGCTACACCTTC	TRBJ1-2	TRBV19	-	-
CASSPKGGNNQPQHF	TGTGCCAGCTCACCAAAGGGGGGAAACAATCAGCCCCAGCATTTT	TRBJ1-5	TRBV18	-	-
CAIRNAGGFQETQYF	TGTGCCATCAGGAACGCTGGTGGGTTCCAAGAGACCCAGTACTTC	TRBJ2-5	TRBV10-3	-	-
CASSSPGQSYGYTF	TGTGCCAGCAGTTCTCCGGGACAAAGTTATGGCTACACCTTC	TRBJ1-2	TRBV6-5	-	-
CASSFRDRVYGYTF	TGTGCCAGCAGCTTCAGGGACAGGGTATATGGCTACACCTTC	TRBJ1-2	TRBV7-9	-	TRBD1
CASSLALRTQYF	TGTGCCAGCAGCTTAGCGCTCCGAACCCAGTACTTC	TRBJ2-5	TRBV7-2	-	-
CASQSGGGNQPQHF	TGTGCCAGCCAAAGCGGGGGTGGCAATCAGCCCCAGCATTTT	TRBJ1-5	TRBV6-5	-	-
CASSQDQGGSRYTQYF	TGCGCCAGCAGCCAAGATCAGGGCGGGAGTCGGTATACGCAGTATTTT	TRBJ2-3	TRBV4-3	once	TRBD2
CASSIGASYEQYF	TGTGCCAGTAGTATAGGGGCCAGCTACGAGCAGTACTTC	TRBJ2-7	TRBV19	-	-
CASSPSGSGRWEKLFF	TGTGCCAGCAGCCCGAGCGGTTCGGGCCGGTGGGAAAAACTGTTTTTT	TRBJ1-4	TRBV2	-	-
CASSSSANTGELFF	TGTGCCAGCAGTTCCAGCGCGAACACCGGGGAGCTGTTTTTT	TRBJ2-2	TRBV6-6	-	-
CASSEALGYVEGDTIYF	TGTGCCAGCAGCGAGGCTCTGGGGTATGTGGAGGGGGACACCATATATTTT	TRBJ1-3	TRBV9	-	-
CASSFSWEWSSGYTEAFF	TGTGCCAGTAGTTTCTCTTGGGAGTGGAGTAGTGGGTACACTGAAGCTTTCTTT	TRBJ1-1	TRBV19	-	-
CASSSGEFTDTQYF	TGTGCCAGCAGCTCCGGGGAGTTCACAGATACGCAGTATTTT	TRBJ2-3	TRBV5-4	-	-
CASSEGRDSNQPQHF	TGTGCCAGTAGTGAGGGGAGGGATAGCAATCAGCCCCAGCATTTT	TRBJ1-5	TRBV19	-	-
CASSLGGQGAGNTIYF	TGTGCCAGCAGCTTAGGTGGACAGGGGGCTGGAAACACCATATATTTT	TRBJ1-3	TRBV7-6	-	TRBD1
CASRAGVSYEQYF	TGTGCCAGCAGGGCGGGGGTTTCCTACGAGCAGTACTTC	TRBJ2-7	TRBV28	-	TRBD2
CASSIGPGQGGLFF	TGTGCCAGTAGTATTGGGCCTGGGCAGGGAGGGCTGTTTTTT	TRBJ2-2	TRBV19	few	-
CASSERTGRWSTDTQYF	TGCGCCAGCAGTGAGAGGACAGGGAGATGGTCCACAGATACGCAGTATTTT	TRBJ2-3	TRBV10-1	once	TRBD1
CASSLRDRGTTGELFF	TGTGCCAGCTCACTCCGGGACAGGGGCACCACCGGGGAGCTGTTTTTT	TRBJ2-2	TRBV18	-	TRBD1
CASSRPGQGFDEAFF	TGTGCCAGCAGTCGACCCGGACAGGGCTTCGATGAAGCTTTCTTT	TRBJ1-1	TRBV6-1	-	TRBD1
CASLKRSGLSYEQYF	TGTGCCAGCCTCAAAAGGTCGGGCCTCTCCTACGAGCAGTACTTC	TRBJ2-7	TRBV19	once	-
CASSRDGYGNTIYF	TGTGCCAGCAGTCGGGACGGGTACGGAAACACCATATATTTT	TRBJ1-3	TRBV27	-	-
CASSPADTGELFF	TGTGCCAGCTCACCGGCTGACACCGGGGAGCTGTTTTTT	TRBJ2-2	TRBV18	-	-
CASSVTNQGGRYGYTF	TGTGCCAGCAGCGTTACAAATCAGGGGGGCCGCTATGGCTACACCTTC	TRBJ1-2	TRBV9	-	TRBD1